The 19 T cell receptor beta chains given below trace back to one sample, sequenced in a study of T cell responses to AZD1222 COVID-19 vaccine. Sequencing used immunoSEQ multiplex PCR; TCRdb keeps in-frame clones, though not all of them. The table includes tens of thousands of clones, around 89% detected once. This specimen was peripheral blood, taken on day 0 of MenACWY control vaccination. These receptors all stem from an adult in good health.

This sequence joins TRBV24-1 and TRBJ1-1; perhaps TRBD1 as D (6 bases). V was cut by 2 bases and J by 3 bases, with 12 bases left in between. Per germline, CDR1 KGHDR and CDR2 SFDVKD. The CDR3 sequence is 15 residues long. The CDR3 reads CATSDSFRGHTEAFF. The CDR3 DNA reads TGTGCCACCAGTGATTCTTTCAGGGGACACACTGAAGCTTTCTTT.

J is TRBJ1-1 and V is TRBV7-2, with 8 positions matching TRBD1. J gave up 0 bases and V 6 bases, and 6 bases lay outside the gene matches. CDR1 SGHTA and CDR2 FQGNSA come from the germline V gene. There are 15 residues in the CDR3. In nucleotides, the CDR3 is TGTGCCAGCAGTCGTAGACAGGGGCTGAACACTGAAGCTTTCTTT. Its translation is CASSRRQGLNTEAFF.

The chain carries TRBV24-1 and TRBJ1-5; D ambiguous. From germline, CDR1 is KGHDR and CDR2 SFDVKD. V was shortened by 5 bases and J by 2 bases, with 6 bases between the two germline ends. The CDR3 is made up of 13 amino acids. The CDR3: CATSVGGNQPQHF. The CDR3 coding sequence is TGTGCCACCAGTGTTGGGGGCAATCAGCCCCAGCATTTT.

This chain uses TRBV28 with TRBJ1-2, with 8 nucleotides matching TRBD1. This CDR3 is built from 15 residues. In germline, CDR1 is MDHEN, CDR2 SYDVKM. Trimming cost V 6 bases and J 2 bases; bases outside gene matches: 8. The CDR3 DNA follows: TGTGCCAGCAGAATTTACCGGGACAGGAACTATGGCTACACCTTC. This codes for CASRIYRDRNYGYTF.

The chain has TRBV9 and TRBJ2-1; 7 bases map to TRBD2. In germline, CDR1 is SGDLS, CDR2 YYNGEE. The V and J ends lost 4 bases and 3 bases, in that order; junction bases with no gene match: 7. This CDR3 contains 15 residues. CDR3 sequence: CASSTSGGDYNEQFF. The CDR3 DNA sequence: TGTGCCAGCAGCACGAGTGGGGGGGACTACAATGAGCAGTTCTTC.

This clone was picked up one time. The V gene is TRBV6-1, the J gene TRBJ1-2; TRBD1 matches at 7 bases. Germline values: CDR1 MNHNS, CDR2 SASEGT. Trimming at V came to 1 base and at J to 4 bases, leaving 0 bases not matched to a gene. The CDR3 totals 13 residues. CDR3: CASSEDRGYGYTF. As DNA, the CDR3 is TGTGCCAGCAGTGAAGACAGGGGCTATGGCTACACCTTC.

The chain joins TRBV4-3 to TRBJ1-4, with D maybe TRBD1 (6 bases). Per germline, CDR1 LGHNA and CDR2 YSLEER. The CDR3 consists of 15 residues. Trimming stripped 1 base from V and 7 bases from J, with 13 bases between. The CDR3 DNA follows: TGCGCCAGCAGCCAAGCCAGGGGAGGGAGTGAAAAACTGTTTTTT. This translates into CASSQARGGSEKLFF.

CDR3 in amino acids: CASSDGSAANQPQHF. The CDR3 nucleotides are TGTGCCAGCAGTGATGGTAGCGCGGCCAATCAGCCCCAGCATTTT. The rearrangement uses TRBV25-1 and TRBJ1-5; D uncertain. Trimming took 3 bases from V and 3 from J, leaving 12 bases between them. This CDR3 is built from 15 residues. CDR1 MGHDK and CDR2 SYGVNS come from the germline V gene.

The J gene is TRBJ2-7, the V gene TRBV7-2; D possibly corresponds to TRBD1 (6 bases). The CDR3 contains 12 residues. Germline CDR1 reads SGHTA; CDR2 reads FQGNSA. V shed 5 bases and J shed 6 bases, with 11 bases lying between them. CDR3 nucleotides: TGTGCCAGCAGCCAACAGGGATCCGAGCAGTACTTC. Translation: CASSQQGSEQYF.

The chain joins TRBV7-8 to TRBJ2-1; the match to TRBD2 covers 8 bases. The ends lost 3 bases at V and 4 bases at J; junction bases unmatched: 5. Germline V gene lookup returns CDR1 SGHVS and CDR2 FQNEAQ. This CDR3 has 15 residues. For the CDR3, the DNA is TGTGCCAGCAGCTTTACTAGCGGCCCGTACAATGAGCAGTTCTTC. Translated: CASSFTSGPYNEQFF.

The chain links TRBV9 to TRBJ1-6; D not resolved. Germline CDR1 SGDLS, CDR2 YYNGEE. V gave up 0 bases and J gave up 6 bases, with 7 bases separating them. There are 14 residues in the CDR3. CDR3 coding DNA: TGTGCCAGCAGCGTAGGTAGCGGTAATTCACCCCTCCACTTT. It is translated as CASSVGSGNSPLHF.

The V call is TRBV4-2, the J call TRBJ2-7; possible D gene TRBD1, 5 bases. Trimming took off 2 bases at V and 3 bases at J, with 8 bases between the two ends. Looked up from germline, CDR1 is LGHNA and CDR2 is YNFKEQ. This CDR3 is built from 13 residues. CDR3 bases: TGTGCCAGCAGCCAACCAGGGATCTACGAGCAGTACTTC. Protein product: CASSQPGIYEQYF.

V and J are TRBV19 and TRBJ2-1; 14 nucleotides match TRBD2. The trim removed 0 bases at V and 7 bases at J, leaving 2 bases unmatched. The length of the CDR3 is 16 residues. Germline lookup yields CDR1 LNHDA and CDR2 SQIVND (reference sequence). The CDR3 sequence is CASSIDGTSGRNEQFF. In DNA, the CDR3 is TGTGCCAGTAGTATAGACGGGACTAGCGGGAGAAATGAGCAGTTCTTC.

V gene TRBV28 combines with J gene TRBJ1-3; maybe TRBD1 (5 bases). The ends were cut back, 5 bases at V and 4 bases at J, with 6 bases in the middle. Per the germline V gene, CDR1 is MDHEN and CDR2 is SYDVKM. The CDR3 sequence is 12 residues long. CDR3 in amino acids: CASSRQGNTIYF. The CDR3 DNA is TGTGCCAGCAGTCGACAGGGAAACACCATATATTTT.

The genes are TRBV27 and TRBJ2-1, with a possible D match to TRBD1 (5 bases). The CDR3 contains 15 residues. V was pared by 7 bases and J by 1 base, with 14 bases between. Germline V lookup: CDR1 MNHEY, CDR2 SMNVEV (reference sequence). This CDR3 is CASKQDSRSYNEQFF. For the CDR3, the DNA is TGTGCCAGCAAGCAAGACAGCCGATCCTACAATGAGCAGTTCTTC.

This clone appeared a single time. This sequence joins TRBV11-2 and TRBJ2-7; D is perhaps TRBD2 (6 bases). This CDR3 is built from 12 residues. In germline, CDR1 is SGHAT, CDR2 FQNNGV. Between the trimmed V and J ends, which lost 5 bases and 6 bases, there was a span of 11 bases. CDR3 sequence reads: CASSRQGLEQYF. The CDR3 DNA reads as TGTGCCAGCAGCCGGCAGGGACTCGAGCAGTACTTC.

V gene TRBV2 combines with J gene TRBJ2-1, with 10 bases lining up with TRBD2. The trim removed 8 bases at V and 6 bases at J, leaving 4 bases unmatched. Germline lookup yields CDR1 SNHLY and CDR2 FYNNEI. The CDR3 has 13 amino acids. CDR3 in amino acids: CASQREGLNEQFF. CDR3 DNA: TGTGCCAGCCAGCGGGAGGGCCTCAATGAGCAGTTCTTC.

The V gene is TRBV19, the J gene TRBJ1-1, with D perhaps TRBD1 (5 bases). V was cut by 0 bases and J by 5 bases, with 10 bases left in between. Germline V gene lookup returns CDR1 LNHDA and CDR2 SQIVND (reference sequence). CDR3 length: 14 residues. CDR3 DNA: TGTGCCAGTAGTATAGAGGCAGGGAATACTGAAGCTTTCTTT. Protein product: CASSIEAGNTEAFF.

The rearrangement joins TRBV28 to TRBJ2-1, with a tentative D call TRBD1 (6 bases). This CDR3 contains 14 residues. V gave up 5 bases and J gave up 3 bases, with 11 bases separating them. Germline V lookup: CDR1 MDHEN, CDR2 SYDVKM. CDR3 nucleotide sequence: TGTGCCAGCAGTGGACCGGACAGCTACAATGAGCAGTTCTTC. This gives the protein CASSGPDSYNEQFF.